The rows below give T cell receptor beta chains drawn from one sample of a study of cytomegalovirus exposure and HLA in healthy donors. Produced via immunoSEQ multiplex PCR; TCRdb's table is partial and in-frame only. Of 110,000 to 150,000 clones in the sample, around 80% were seen once. The sequenced sample was PBMCs. These receptors all stem from a woman aged 35 to 49 in good health and CMV-seropositive. The CDR3 runs from the conserved cysteine through the conserved F or W. A D gene is named only where the DNA matches it firmly. Only part of the rows carry a size: once, few, many, or a class if the clone is expanded.

clone size: .
D gene: TRBD1
J gene: TRBJ1-2
V gene: TRBV6-5
CDR3 DNA: TGTGCCAGCAGTTATGGGGACAGGCTTGGCTACACCTTC
CDR3 protein: CASSYGDRLGYTF

clone size: .
D gene: .
J gene: TRBJ2-6
V gene: TRBV2
CDR3 DNA: TGTGCCAGCAGTGAGGAGGTGGCCAACGTCCTGACTTTC
CDR3 protein: CASSEEVANVLTF

clone size: once
D gene: TRBD2
J gene: TRBJ2-5
V gene: TRBV27
CDR3 DNA: TGTGCCAGCAGTGCTCGGTCCGGGGGGCAGTACTTC
CDR3 protein: CASSARSGGQYF

clone size: .
D gene: .
J gene: TRBJ2-7
V gene: TRBV7-2
CDR3 DNA: TGTGCCAGCAGCTCAACTACGGGGGACGAGCAGTACTTC
CDR3 protein: CASSSTTGDEQYF

clone size: .
D gene: TRBD1
J gene: TRBJ1-2
V gene: TRBV9
CDR3 DNA: TGTGCCAGCAGCGTAGATGGGACAGCTAACTATGGCTACACCTTC
CDR3 protein: CASSVDGTANYGYTF

clone size: .
D gene: .
J gene: TRBJ1-3
V gene: TRBV18
CDR3 DNA: TGTGCCAGCTCACCAAGGAGTGACTCTGGAAACACCATATATTTT
CDR3 protein: CASSPRSDSGNTIYF

clone size: .
D gene: .
J gene: TRBJ2-5
V gene: TRBV29-1
CDR3 DNA: TGCAGCGTTGAAGCAGGACTACCCCCTAACCAAGAGACCCAGTACTTC
CDR3 protein: CSVEAGLPPNQETQYF

clone size: few
D gene: .
J gene: TRBJ2-7
V gene: TRBV21-1
CDR3 DNA: TGTGCCAGCAGCAAGGGAGGGGCCTCGCCTAAGTACGAGCAGTACTTC
CDR3 protein: CASSKGGASPKYEQYF

clone size: .
D gene: TRBD2
J gene: TRBJ2-7
V gene: TRBV27
CDR3 DNA: TGTGCCAGCAGTTCGCTAGCGGGAGGGCCGGGCGAGCAGTACTTC
CDR3 protein: CASSSLAGGPGEQYF

clone size: .
D gene: .
J gene: TRBJ1-4
V gene: TRBV30
CDR3 DNA: TGTGCCTGGAGTGTACGAGTCTCTGAAAAACTGTTTTTT
CDR3 protein: CAWSVRVSEKLFF